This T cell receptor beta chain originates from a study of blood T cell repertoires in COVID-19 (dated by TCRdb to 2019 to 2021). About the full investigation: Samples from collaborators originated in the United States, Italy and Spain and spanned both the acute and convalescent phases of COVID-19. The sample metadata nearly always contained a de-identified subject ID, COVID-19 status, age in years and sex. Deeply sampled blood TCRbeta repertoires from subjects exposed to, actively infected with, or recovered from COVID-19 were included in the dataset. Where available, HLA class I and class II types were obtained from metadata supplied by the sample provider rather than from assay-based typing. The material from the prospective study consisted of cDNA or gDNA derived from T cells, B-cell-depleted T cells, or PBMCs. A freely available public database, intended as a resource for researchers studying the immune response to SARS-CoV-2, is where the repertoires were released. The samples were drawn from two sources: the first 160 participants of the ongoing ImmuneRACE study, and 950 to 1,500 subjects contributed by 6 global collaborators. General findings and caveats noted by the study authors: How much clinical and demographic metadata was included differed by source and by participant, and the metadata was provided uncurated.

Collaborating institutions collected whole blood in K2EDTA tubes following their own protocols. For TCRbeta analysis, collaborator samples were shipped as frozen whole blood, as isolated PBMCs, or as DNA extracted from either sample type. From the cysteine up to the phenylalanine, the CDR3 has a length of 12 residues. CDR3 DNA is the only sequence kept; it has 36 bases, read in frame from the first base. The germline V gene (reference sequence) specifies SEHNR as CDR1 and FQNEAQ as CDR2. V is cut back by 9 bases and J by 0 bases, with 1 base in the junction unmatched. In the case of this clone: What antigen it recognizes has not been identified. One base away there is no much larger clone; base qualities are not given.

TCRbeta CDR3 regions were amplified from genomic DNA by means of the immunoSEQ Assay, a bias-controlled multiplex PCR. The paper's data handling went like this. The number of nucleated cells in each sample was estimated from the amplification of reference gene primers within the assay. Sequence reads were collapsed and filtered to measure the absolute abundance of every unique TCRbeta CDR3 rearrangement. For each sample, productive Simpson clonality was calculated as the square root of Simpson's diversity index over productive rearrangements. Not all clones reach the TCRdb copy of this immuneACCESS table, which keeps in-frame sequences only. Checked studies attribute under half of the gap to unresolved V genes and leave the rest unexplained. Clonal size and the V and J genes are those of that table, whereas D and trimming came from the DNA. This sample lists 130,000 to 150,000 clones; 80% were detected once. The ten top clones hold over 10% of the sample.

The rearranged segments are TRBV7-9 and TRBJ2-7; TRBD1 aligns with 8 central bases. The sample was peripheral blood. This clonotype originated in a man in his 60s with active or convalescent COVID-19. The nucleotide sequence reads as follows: TGTGCCAGTACAGGGGGCTCCTACGAGCAGTACTTC. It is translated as CASTGGSYEQYF. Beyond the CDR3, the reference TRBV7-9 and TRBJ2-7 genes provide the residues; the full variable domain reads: DTGVSQNPRHKITKRGQNVTFRCDPISEHNRLYWYRQTLGQGPEFLTYFQNEAQLEKSRLLSDRFSAERPKGSFSTLEIQRTEQGDSAMYLCASTGGSYEQYFGPGTRLTVT.